These T cell receptor beta chains were read from a single sample in a study of T cells in Graves' hyperthyroidism and ophthalmopathy. TCRdb reprocessed the multiplex PCR reads with MiXCR, giving one entry per CDR3 protein. The top ten clones hold under 3.5% of a sample with hundreds of thousands of distinct CDR3 sequences, more than 15% of them seen once. The sample consisted of blood. Source of these receptors: a middle-aged woman with Graves' ophthalmopathy. Both conserved end residues are part of each CDR3.

TRBV27	TRBJ2-7	CASSPNPGTTLYEQYF
TRBV6-1	TRBJ2-5	CASRPGLTSGTQYF
TRBV30	TRBJ1-4	CAWSLQRNEKLFF
TRBV5-5	TRBJ1-5	CASSQVMDRDQPQHF
TRBV10-3	TRBJ2-1	CAISGGREYNEQFF
TRBV18	TRBJ1-1	CASSPRPGEGNTEAFF
TRBV2	TRBJ1-1	CAVRQGETEAFF
TRBV6-1	TRBJ2-6	CASSTGSAGANVLTF
TRBV2	TRBJ1-2	CASTGTGQNYGYTF
TRBV28	TRBJ1-1	CASSWDRASEAFF
TRBV10-3	TRBJ2-1	CAISGGGPAGGPYNEQFF
TRBV6-1	TRBJ2-3	CASQGGVLADTQYF
TRBV18	TRBJ2-2	CASSPGQRTPGSCFF
TRBV11-2	TRBJ2-7	CASSLVTGRSYEQYF
TRBV2	TRBJ1-2	CASSEPRQGANYGYTF
TRBV30	TRBJ2-3	CAWSATGIGADTQYF
TRBV2	TRBJ2-3	CASRREVADTQYF
TRBV7-3	TRBJ2-1	CASSSWQLPPDNTRGVSYNEQFF
TRBV18	TRBJ2-2	CASSPNGRVANTGELFF
TRBV6-5	TRBJ2-7	CASSYGTTGSGEQYF
TRBV5-6	TRBJ1-2	CASSLGGLLGYTF
TRBV5-1	TRBJ2-5	CASSLVPAGLGQTQYF
TRBV20-1	TRBJ2-5	CSAKGAETQYF
TRBV11-2	TRBJ2-5	CASSQTNRLETQYF
TRBV24-1	TRBJ2-1	CATSDSRTGDNEQFF
TRBV10-1	TRBJ2-6	CASSETEETSGANVLTF
TRBV20-1	TRBJ1-2	CSAANDGTIYGYTF
TRBV28	TRBJ2-1	CASSKRAGLRSEQFF
TRBV30	TRBJ2-1	CAWRRTGYNEQFF
TRBV5-4	TRBJ2-3	CASSLGLGGDTQYF
TRBV20-1	TRBJ2-4	CSARDPVRQYF
TRBV28	TRBJ2-7	CASSSRTSGAYEQYF
TRBV10-3	TRBJ1-1	CAISEGAGNTEAFF
TRBV9	TRBJ2-3	CASSVAVEGTQYF
TRBV19	TRBJ2-1	CASSIAIGTGAYNEQFF
TRBV6-1	TRBJ1-1	CASSEVAPWAFF
TRBV20-1	TRBJ2-5	CSAREFNRGGEAQYF
TRBV29-1	TRBJ2-7	CSVEGQGGDEQYF
TRBV6-1	TRBJ2-2	CASTDSGELGELFF
TRBV12-3/TRBV12-4	TRBJ2-2	CASRIDAAGNTGELFF
TRBV6-6	TRBJ1-1	CASSYSYRDTEAFF
TRBV7-2	TRBJ2-7	CASSPRGLRGMSYEQYF
TRBV7-3	TRBJ2-1	CASSLMRDSHEQFF
TRBV18	TRBJ1-2	CASSPGDIAFGYTF
TRBV20-1	TRBJ2-2	CSASVRRTGELFF
TRBV19	TRBJ1-1	CASSIPRINTEAFF
TRBV19	TRBJ2-6	CASSIGPNSGANVLTF
TRBV4-1	TRBJ2-7	CASSQTHAQDEQYF
TRBV3-1	TRBJ1-1	CASSPGTGTSEAFF
TRBV30	TRBJ1-4	CAWSGSLGEKLFF
TRBV29-1	TRBJ2-3	CSVEGTSSGRTDTQYF